These 26 T cell receptor beta chains originate from one sample sequenced in a study of blood T cell repertoires in COVID-19. Only in-frame clones appear in the TCRdb table, and some are missing; sequencing was by immunoSEQ multiplex PCR. The sample holds over 200,000 clones, 84% seen once. Sequencing input: PBMCs or T cells enriched from blood (not recorded which). The receptors derive from a middle-aged woman who had recovered from COVID-19.

The chain has TRBV27 and TRBJ2-5; 8 bases are a match to TRBD1. The CDR3 loop spans 15 amino acids. Trimming removed 5 bases from V and 2 bases from J; junction bases left unmatched: 7. Germline V gene sequence: CDR1 MNHEY, CDR2 SMNVEV (reference sequence). The CDR3 loop reads CASSPGQGPQETQYF. CDR3 in DNA: TGTGCCAGCAGTCCCGGACAGGGACCACAAGAGACCCAGTACTTC.

The V call is TRBV5-1, the J call TRBJ1-2, with 7 bases identical to TRBD1. V trimming: 0 bases; J trimming: 3 bases; junction bases outside the gene matches: 8. The CDR3 is 16 residues long. Germline lookup yields CDR1 SGHRS and CDR2 YFSETQ. CDR3: CASSLAPGQDYYGYTF. The CDR3 bases are TGCGCCAGCAGCTTGGCCCCTGGACAGGACTACTATGGCTACACCTTC. Complete variable domain (other parts from reference TRBV5-1 and TRBJ1-2): KAGVTQTPRYLIKTRGQQVTLSCSPISGHRSVSWYQQTPGQGLQFLFEYFSETQRNKGNFPGRFSGRQFSNSRSEMNVSTLELGDSALYLCASSLAPGQDYYGYTFGSGTRLTVV.

This chain uses TRBV29-1 with TRBJ2-7; 9 nucleotides agree with TRBD2. V gave up 4 bases and J gave up 4 bases; unmatched junction bases: 8. The CDR3 has 14 amino acids. The germline CDR1 and CDR2 sequences are SQVTM and ANQGSEA. CDR3 DNA sequence: TGCAGCGTTGCCCCGGGACTAGCAACGTACGAGCAGTACTTC. This sequence encodes CSVAPGLATYEQYF.

This clone was detected only once. This chain uses TRBV12-3 or TRBV12-4 with TRBJ2-7; TRBD2 is a possible D gene (5 bases). Trimming took off 5 bases at V and 6 bases at J, with 11 bases between the two ends. The CDR3 is 12 amino acids. DNA of the CDR3: TGTGCCAGCAGTAACGGGGTAAGCGAGCAGTACTTC. This translates into CASSNGVSEQYF.

The chain uses TRBV5-1 and TRBJ2-3; 8 bases match TRBD1. CDR3 length: 15 amino acids. The germline V gene has CDR1 SGHRS and CDR2 YFSETQ. Germline trimming cut 0 bases from V and 5 bases from J; bases unmatched to any gene: 5. The CDR3 protein is CASSLAQGALDTQYF. CDR3 coding DNA: TGCGCCAGCAGCTTGGCGCAGGGGGCGTTAGATACGCAGTATTTT.

V and J are TRBV5-1 and TRBJ1-2, with D possibly being TRBD1 (5 bases). The CDR3 is made up of 15 amino acids. Germline lookup yields CDR1 SGHRS and CDR2 YFSETQ. The germline V and J ends were trimmed by 3 bases and 5 bases, with 17 bases remaining between them. The CDR3: CASSSGQGTLYGYTF. CDR3 in DNA: TGCGCCAGCAGCTCTGGACAAGGCACGTTGTATGGCTACACCTTC.

This chain's CDR3 is CASSSRTPQRGNIQYF. CDR3 nucleotides: TGTGCCAGTAGTTCCCGGACACCCCAAAGAGGAAACATTCAGTACTTC. The gene calls are TRBV19 and TRBJ2-4; D is possibly TRBD1 (5 bases). Germline V CDR1 and CDR2: LNHDA, SQIVND (reference sequence). V was cut by 5 bases and J by 6 bases, with 20 bases left in between. The CDR3 runs 16 residues.

This clone occurred a few times. The chain recombines TRBV3-1 (or the pseudogene TRBV3-2) with TRBJ1-2; D perhaps matches TRBD1 (6 bases). Germline CDR1 reads LGHDT; CDR2 reads YNNKEL (reference sequence). V gave up 1 base and J gave up 5 bases, with 14 bases separating them. This CDR3 contains 15 residues. The CDR3 nucleotides read TGTGCCAGCAGCCAAGGCCAAGGACAGAGGTATGGCTACACCTTC. Residues: CASSQGQGQRYGYTF.

The chain combines TRBV24-1 with TRBJ2-3; tentatively, D is TRBD2 (5 bases). Germline V lookup: CDR1 KGHDR, CDR2 SFDVKD. The ends were cut back, 0 bases at V and 6 bases at J, with 18 bases in the middle. CDR3 length: 17 residues. The CDR3 here is CATSDLWARAWRDTQYF. The CDR3 DNA reads TGTGCCACCAGTGATTTGTGGGCGCGGGCCTGGAGGGATACGCAGTATTTT.

The rearrangement uses TRBV5-1 and TRBJ1-1, with 7 positions matching TRBD1. The CDR3 consists of 15 residues. Germline loops: CDR1 SGHRS, CDR2 YFSETQ. Trimming cost V 0 bases and J 7 bases; bases outside gene matches: 9. The CDR3 DNA follows: TGCGCCAGCAGCTTGGGTGACAGGGATTACATTGAAGCTTTCTTT. Its translation is CASSLGDRDYIEAFF. Filled out from reference TRBV5-1 and TRBJ1-1, the complete variable domain reads KAGVTQTPRYLIKTRGQQVTLSCSPISGHRSVSWYQQTPGQGLQFLFEYFSETQRNKGNFPGRFSGRQFSNSRSEMNVSTLELGDSALYLCASSLGDRDYIEAFFGQGTRLTVV.

V and J are TRBV5-1 and TRBJ1-6; 8 nucleotides align to TRBD1. Per the germline V gene, CDR1 is SGHRS and CDR2 is YFSETQ. V shed 7 bases and J 10 bases; nucleotides not matched to a gene: 7. The CDR3 has 13 amino acids. The CDR3 spells CASQTGVESPLHF. The CDR3 coding sequence is TGCGCCAGCCAGACAGGGGTGGAATCACCCCTCCACTTT.

The CDR3 here is CASSKFGGNQPQHF. In nucleotides, the CDR3 is TGTGCCAGCAGTAAGTTTGGGGGGAATCAGCCCCAGCATTTT. The J gene is TRBJ1-5, the V gene TRBV27, with D possibly TRBD1 on 5 matching bases. The CDR3 extends over 14 amino acids. V was trimmed by 5 bases and J by 4 bases, leaving 12 bases between them. Germline V gene sequence: CDR1 MNHEY, CDR2 SMNVEV (reference sequence).

This clone was detected a few times. The V gene is TRBV7-2, the J gene TRBJ2-1; D gene uncertain. This CDR3 comprises 12 residues. V dropped 0 bases and J dropped 8 bases, with 5 bases sitting between them. Germline-derived CDR1 and CDR2 are SGHTA and FQGNSA. The CDR3 DNA reads as TGTGCCAGCAGCTTAGCCGAGGATGAGCAGTTCTTC. Protein: CASSLAEDEQFF.

DNA of the CDR3: TGTGCCAGCAGCATGACCGCAGGGCATCAGACCCAGTACTTC. It codes for CASSMTAGHQTQYF. This rearrangement joins TRBV11-3 to TRBJ2-5; D perhaps matches TRBD1 (5 bases). Deletions cut 5 bases from V and 6 bases from J, with 16 bases between. The CDR3 covers 14 residues. Germline V gives CDR1 SGHNT, CDR2 YENEEA.

The chain employs TRBV7-2 and TRBJ2-2, with a weak D call TRBD1 (5 bases). Trimming left V 2 bases short and J 6 bases short, with 13 bases between. This CDR3 has 15 amino acids. The V gene's germline CDR1 is SGHTA and CDR2 FQGNSA. The CDR3 sequence is CASSLWGTRAGELFF. The DNA of the CDR3 is TGTGCCAGCAGCTTATGGGGCACCCGGGCCGGGGAGCTGTTTTTT. Filled out from reference TRBV7-2 and TRBJ2-2, the complete variable domain reads GAGVSQSPSNKVTEKGKDVELRCDPISGHTALYWYRQSLGQGLEFLIYFQGNSAPDKSGLPSDRFSAERTGGSVSTLTIQRTQQEDSAVYLCASSLWGTRAGELFFGEGSRLTVL.

The chain links TRBV11-2 to TRBJ2-7; D may be TRBD1 (6 bases). The CDR3 runs to 13 residues. Trimming pared 3 bases from V and 3 bases from J, leaving 9 bases between. Germline V gene data show CDR1 as SGHAT and CDR2 as FQNNGV. The CDR3: CASSLDRNYEQYV. The CDR3 region has the DNA TGTGCCAGCAGCTTGGACAGAAACTACGAGCAGTACGTC.

The CDR3 reads CASSLLTRSDTQYF. The CDR3 nucleotides read TGTGCCAGCAGCTTGCTGACTAGATCAGATACGCAGTATTTT. V usage is TRBV5-8 and J usage is TRBJ2-3; TRBD2 might be the D (6 bases). This CDR3 has 14 residues. Looked up from germline, CDR1 is SGHTS and CDR2 is YDEGEE. The V end was cut by 1 base, the J end by 4 bases, with 10 bases between.

The chain has TRBV27 and TRBJ2-1, with 7 nucleotides matching TRBD2. Losses at the gene ends were 1 base for V and 7 bases for J; bases not matched to a gene: 10. The CDR3 is made up of 16 amino acids. Germline CDR1 is MNHEY and CDR2 is SMNVEV (reference sequence). CDR3 DNA sequence: TGTGCCAGCAGTTTATTGGGCGGGAGTCAGGAGAATGAGCAGTTCTTC. This codes for CASSLLGGSQENEQFF.

This clone was observed a single time. This chain uses TRBV27 with TRBJ1-6; D remains ambiguous. Germline V gene lookup returns CDR1 MNHEY and CDR2 SMNVEV (reference sequence). CDR3 length: 12 amino acids. Trimming stripped 2 bases from V and 8 bases from J, with 4 bases between. This CDR3 reads CASSLIDSPLHF. DNA of the CDR3: TGTGCCAGCAGTTTAATAGATTCACCCCTCCACTTT.

This clone was recorded a few times. The chain couples TRBV27 to TRBJ1-2; 9 bases agree with TRBD1. The CDR3 totals 14 residues. Trimming at V came to 5 bases and at J to 4 bases, leaving 5 bases not matched to a gene. Germline V gives CDR1 MNHEY, CDR2 SMNVEV (reference sequence). The CDR3 loop is CASSEQGAVYGYTF. CDR3 coding DNA: TGTGCCAGCAGTGAACAGGGGGCGGTCTATGGCTACACCTTC.

The chain uses TRBV19 and TRBJ1-6, with 8 bases fitting TRBD1. J lost 10 bases, V lost 0 bases, and 17 bases had no gene match. Germline V gene sequence: CDR1 LNHDA, CDR2 SQIVND (reference sequence). The CDR3 length is 19 residues. The CDR3 nucleotides read TGTGCCAGTAGTATAGATCGGGTCCCCGGGACAGGAGGAAGATCACCCCTCCACTTT. It yields the protein CASSIDRVPGTGGRSPLHF.

This clone was seen a single time. The gene calls are TRBV6-6 and TRBJ1-1; D call uncertain. The germline V and J ends were trimmed by 0 bases and 8 bases, with 10 bases remaining between them. The CDR3 runs to 13 residues. Germline CDR1 and CDR2: MNHNY and SVGAGI (reference sequence). The CDR3 DNA reads TGTGCCAGCAGTTACTCGGTCAACATGGAAGCTTTCTTT. Its protein product is CASSYSVNMEAFF.

This chain connects TRBV15 to TRBJ2-1; 9 bases line up with TRBD1. Germline V gene data show CDR1 as LNHNV and CDR2 as YYDKDF (reference sequence). This CDR3 has 15 amino acids. J was trimmed by 10 bases and V by 0 bases; bases with no gene match: 7. In DNA form, the CDR3 reads TGTGCCACCAGCAGAGAATCCACAGGGGGCCAGGAGCAGTTCTTC. Its translation is CATSRESTGGQEQFF. Based on the CDR3 plus reference TRBV15 and TRBJ2-1, the full variable domain is DAMVIQNPRYQVTQFGKPVTLSCSQTLNHNVMYWYQQKSSQAPKLLFHYYDKDFNNEADTPDNFQSRRPNTSFCFLDIRSPGLGDTAMYLCATSRESTGGQEQFFGPGTRLTVL.

The chain employs TRBV27 and TRBJ1-5; D possibly corresponds to TRBD1 (5 bases). Per germline, CDR1 MNHEY and CDR2 SMNVEV (reference sequence). The CDR3 runs to 13 residues. V was trimmed by 3 bases and J by 5 bases, leaving 8 bases between them. CDR3 protein: CASSFGGYQPQHF. The CDR3 DNA follows: TGTGCCAGCAGTTTTGGGGGGTATCAGCCCCAGCATTTT.

The J gene is TRBJ1-2, the V gene TRBV7-9; D possibly corresponds to TRBD1 (5 bases). V was pared by 0 bases and J by 4 bases, with 6 bases between. Germline V gene sequence: CDR1 SEHNR, CDR2 FQNEAQ (reference sequence). The CDR3 is 13 residues long. The CDR3 loop is CASSLATAYGYTF. CDR3 nucleotides: TGTGCCAGCAGCTTAGCGACAGCCTATGGCTACACCTTC.

The rearrangement joins TRBV4-1 to TRBJ1-5; the match to TRBD1 covers 9 bases. V trimming: 0 bases; J trimming: 3 bases; junction bases outside the gene matches: 3. CDR3 length: 16 amino acids. The germline gives CDR1 MGHRA, CDR2 YSYEKL. This chain's CDR3 is CASSQEGQGINQPQHF. The DNA for the CDR3 is TGCGCCAGCAGCCAAGAAGGACAGGGGATCAATCAGCCCCAGCATTTT.